A single count supports the clone carrying this T cell receptor (beta chain). The sample originates from a study of neoadjuvant anti-PD-1 for oral cavity cancer. The length of the CDR3 is 13 residues. Looked up from germline, CDR1 is MNHNY and CDR2 is SVGAGI (reference sequence). Germline trimming cut 2 bases from V and 8 bases from J; bases unmatched to any gene: 2. TCRdb's table, derived via immunoSEQ multiplex PCR, lists solely in-frame clones and lacks some. In the table there are about 14,000 clones, 60% to 70% of which are singletons. Cohort: HPV-negative, locally advanced oral cavity squamous cell carcinoma patients.

This TCR came from a person aged 40 to 85 with oral cavity squamous cell carcinoma. V and J are TRBV6-6 and TRBJ1-4; 7 bases are a match to TRBD1. Sequencing used PBMCs, obtained before nivolumab (anti-PD-1) treatment. CDR3: CASSYLTGEKLFF. DNA of the CDR3: TGTGCCAGCAGTTACCTGACAGGGGAAAAACTGTTTTTT.